The sequence of this TCR beta chain was determined in a study of shared clonotypes between healthy human individuals. Data came from immunoSEQ multiplex PCR; TCRdb stores just in-frame clones and leaves some out. The sample shows about 300,000 clones, around 72% of them seen only once. Study outcomes and limitations: Collection of samples was limited to blood; tissue repertoires likely differ. Estimated richness values were generally larger in naive subsets than in memory subsets. Relative to their counterparts shared across all four donors, non-shared clonotypes exhibited diminished generation probabilities.

The CDR3 is 15 amino acids. V trimming: 7 bases; J trimming: 4 bases; junction bases outside the gene matches: 6. Germline V gene lookup returns CDR1 ENHRY and CDR2 SYGVKD. As concerns this clone: Its specificity is not known. The sample holds other DNA sequences that translate to the same CDR3.

This TCR derives from a man aged 30 to 39 in good health. J is TRBJ2-1 and V is TRBV10-3; 11 bases are a match to TRBD2. Material: memory CD4+ T cells sorted from blood. Subset indicated: CD45RA-negative fraction. The CDR3 is CAINHSGREYNEQFF. CDR3 bases: TGTGCCATCAACCATAGCGGGAGGGAGTACAATGAGCAGTTCTTC.